Shown below are 18 T cell receptor beta chains from a single sample sequenced in a study of response to subunit inactivated influenza vaccine. TCRdb independently ran MiXCR on the RT-PCR reads; one entry per CDR3 protein. The table records about 530,000 distinct CDR3 sequences, about an eighth of them present only once. The sample in question was PBMCs from blood, obtained 45 days after vaccination. These receptors all stem from a man aged 50-60 years who received an inactivated influenza vaccine.

The table lists this clonotype with a few counts. The chain has TRBV5-1 and TRBJ2-7, with D uncertain. CDR3 length: 12 residues. CDR1 is SGHRS and CDR2 is YFSETQ in the germline V gene. Between the trimmed V and J ends, which lost 1 base and 5 bases, there was a span of 7 bases. The CDR3 loop is CASSLRSNEQYF. The CDR3 bases are TGCGCCAGCAGCTTGCGGAGTAACGAGCAGTACTTC. Using reference TRBV5-1 and TRBJ2-7 for the parts outside the CDR3, the full variable domain is KAGVTQTPRYLIKTRGQQVTLSCSPISGHRSVSWYQQTPGQGLQFLFEYFSETQRNKGNFPGRFSGRQFSNSRSEMNVSTLELGDSALYLCASSLRSNEQYFGPGTRLTVT.

The CDR3 DNA reads TGTGCCAGCAGCCAAGGGGTAGGGGTGATCGGAAACACCATATATTTT. It encodes CASSQGVGVIGNTIYF. The rearrangement joins TRBV3-1 to TRBJ1-3; tentative D call: TRBD1 (5 bases). This CDR3 is built from 16 residues. Germline CDR1 is LGHDT and CDR2 is YNNKEL (reference sequence). V lost 1 base, J lost 4 bases, and 14 bases lay in between.

This clonotype was recorded many times. V usage is TRBV6-5 and J usage is TRBJ1-4, with 7 bases lining up with TRBD1. From germline, CDR1 is MNHEY and CDR2 SVGAGI. Trimming at V came to 2 bases and at J to 5 bases, leaving 5 bases not matched to a gene. The CDR3 is made up of 15 amino acids. The CDR3 region has the DNA TGTGCCAGCAGTTACCGGGACAGCTTAAATGAAAAACTGTTTTTT. Translating it yields CASSYRDSLNEKLFF.

This clonotype turned up a few times. The chain joins TRBV7-9 to TRBJ2-7; D ambiguous. Trimming left V 5 bases short and J 6 bases short, with 17 bases between. From germline, CDR1 is SEHNR and CDR2 FQNEAQ (reference sequence). CDR3 length: 14 amino acids. In DNA, the CDR3 is TGTGCCAGCAGCCCACGCTCGACCAGCCGCGAGCAGTACTTC. Its translation is CASSPRSTSREQYF.

The CDR3 region has the DNA TGTGCCAGCAGTTTAGCATCAGGGGCCGAGCAGTACTTC. It specifies CASSLASGAEQYF. V and J are TRBV12-3 or TRBV12-4 and TRBJ2-7; a possible D gene is TRBD1 (6 bases). The CDR3 length is 13 residues. V lost 0 bases and J 6 bases, leaving 9 bases between the germline ends.

This chain connects TRBV12-3 or TRBV12-4 to TRBJ1-3, with TRBD1 matching 8 bases. The CDR3 length is 14 residues. V dropped 5 bases and J dropped 8; count of bases not matched to a gene: 8. For the CDR3, the DNA is TGTGCCAGCAGTCCCGGACAGGGAGGGCACACCATATATTTT. Amino acids: CASSPGQGGHTIYF.

This clonotype occurred a few times. The chain couples TRBV11-1 to TRBJ2-1; the D is unclear. V was pared by 5 bases and J by 5 bases, with 22 bases between. The CDR3 runs 17 residues. CDR1 and CDR2 (germline): SGHAT, FQDESV (reference sequence). CDR3 in DNA: TGTGCCAGCAGCACCCCCACCCGGGTGTACCCCCACAATGAGCAGTTCTTC. This codes for CASSTPTRVYPHNEQFF.

V usage is TRBV20-1 and J usage is TRBJ1-5, with D perhaps TRBD1 (5 bases). The germline V gene has CDR1 DFQATT and CDR2 SNEGSKA (reference sequence). The V end lost 8 bases, the J end lost 9 bases, and 14 bases lay between the germline ends. This CDR3 is 11 amino acids long. CDR3 nucleotide sequence: TGCAGTACAACTGGGGACGGGCCCCAGCATTTT. This codes for CSTTGDGPQHF.

This clonotype was counted many times. V gene TRBV12-3 or TRBV12-4 combines with J gene TRBJ1-4, with 9 bases aligning to TRBD1. J gave up 6 bases and V 4 bases, and 6 bases lay outside the gene matches. The CDR3 extends over 15 amino acids. CDR3 coding DNA: TGTGCCAGCAGTTCCGAACAGGGGGCGGATGAAAAACTGTTTTTT. Translated: CASSSEQGADEKLFF.

The rearrangement uses TRBV20-1 and TRBJ2-3; possibly TRBD2 for D (5 bases). The CDR3 extends over 16 amino acids. Per the germline V gene, CDR1 is DFQATT and CDR2 is SNEGSKA (reference sequence). V was pared by 1 base and J by 3 bases, with 17 bases between. This CDR3 is CSARADLLRGTDTQYF. In DNA form, the CDR3 reads TGCAGTGCTAGAGCGGACCTTTTACGCGGGACAGATACGCAGTATTTT.

This clonotype was found a few times. The DNA of the CDR3 is TGTGCCAGCAGTCGCTTAGGGCTAGCGGGGCCCAATGAGCAGTTCTTC. Translating it yields CASSRLGLAGPNEQFF. This chain connects TRBV28 to TRBJ2-1, with 9 nucleotides matching TRBD2. Germline values: CDR1 MDHEN, CDR2 SYDVKM. This CDR3 has 16 amino acids. V was pared by 5 bases and J by 6 bases, with 11 bases of the junction left unmatched.

This clonotype was seen more than once but under ten times. The V gene is TRBV7-9, the J gene TRBJ2-2; a possible D gene is TRBD2 (5 bases). This CDR3 has 15 residues. V dropped 0 bases and J dropped 5 bases, with 10 bases sitting between them. From germline, CDR1 is SEHNR and CDR2 FQNEAQ (reference sequence). The CDR3 DNA sequence: TGTGCCAGCAGCTTAGCGGGAGAAGGGACCGGGGAGCTGTTTTTT. This encodes CASSLAGEGTGELFF.

This clonotype was recorded a few times. The chain employs TRBV5-6 and TRBJ2-5; possible D gene TRBD2, 6 bases. Germline V CDR1 and CDR2: SGHDT, YYEEEE. The CDR3 loop spans 14 amino acids. Trimming cost V 2 bases and J 5 bases, with 13 bases left between them. The CDR3: CASSLTGVVETQYF. DNA for the CDR3: TGTGCCAGCAGCTTAACGGGAGTCGTGGAGACCCAGTACTTC. Using reference TRBV5-6 and TRBJ2-5 for the parts outside the CDR3, the full variable domain is DAGVTQSPTHLIKTRGQQVTLRCSPKSGHDTVSWYQQALGQGPQFIFQYYEEEERQRGNFPDRFSGHQFPNYSSELNVNALLLGDSALYLCASSLTGVVETQYFGPGTRLLVL.

V usage is TRBV6-1 and J usage is TRBJ2-2; TRBD1 matches 8 bases. J gave up 7 bases and V 5 bases, and 6 bases lay outside the gene matches. CDR1 MNHNS and CDR2 SASEGT come from the germline V gene. CDR3 length: 14 residues. The chain's CDR3 is CASSQDRGGGELFF. In DNA form, the CDR3 reads TGTGCCAGCAGTCAAGACAGGGGCGGCGGGGAGCTGTTTTTT.

This chain connects TRBV5-6 to TRBJ1-1; a weak D match, TRBD1 (6 bases). This CDR3 has 14 amino acids. V lost 4 bases to trimming and J lost 1 base, with 11 bases between them. In germline, CDR1 is SGHDT, CDR2 YYEEEE. CDR3 in DNA: TGTGCCAGCAGCATCGGGACATCGAACACTGAAGCTTTCTTT. This codes for CASSIGTSNTEAFF.

The chain employs TRBV28 and TRBJ1-2; D is unclear. CDR1 MDHEN and CDR2 SYDVKM come from the germline V gene. The CDR3 length is 15 residues. V was clipped by 3 bases and J by 4 bases, with 15 bases between them. The CDR3 region has the DNA TGTGCCAGCAGTTTGGTGTCCTGGACGGGCTATGGCTACACCTTC. Protein product: CASSLVSWTGYGYTF.

In its sample, this clonotype was seen a few times. The chain recombines TRBV9 with TRBJ2-3; perhaps TRBD2 as D (6 bases). This CDR3 is 15 amino acids long. Per the germline V gene, CDR1 is SGDLS and CDR2 is YYNGEE. Trimming took 6 bases from V and 2 from J, leaving 16 bases between them. The CDR3 spells CASTGGTRVTDTQYF. CDR3 nucleotides: TGTGCCAGCACCGGGGGAACTAGGGTCACAGATACGCAGTATTTT.

V and J are TRBV6-1 and TRBJ2-1; possibly TRBD1 or TRBD2 for D (5 bases each). The CDR3 has 15 amino acids. Looked up from germline, CDR1 is MNHNS and CDR2 is SASEGT. V lost 7 bases, J lost 7 bases, and 20 bases lay in between. The DNA of the CDR3 is TGTGCCAGCACCGGTGACAGCGGTCTAGTGAATGAGCAGTTCTTC. Translated, it gives CASTGDSGLVNEQFF.